The clone carrying this TCR beta chain was found many times. Its antigen remains unknown. The J segment lost 7 bases and the V segment lost 6 bases, leaving 18 bases of the junction unmatched. The CDR3 covers 17 residues. Germline V gene sequence: CDR1 MNHNS, CDR2 SASEGT. Described time point: newly diagnosed GD, antithyroid drugs for less than 3 months. Generation of the TCR library employed RNA extracted from PBMCs. To make TCR beta libraries, researchers used iRepertoire HTBI primers and Arm-PCR of CDR3 regions. TCRdb reprocessed the multiplex PCR reads via MiXCR and lists one record per CDR3 protein. The sample has 400,000 to 500,000 distinct CDR3 sequences, less than 15% seen once. This entry is derived from a study of regulatory T cells in long-lasting Graves disease. Broader study findings: Favored gene segments in persistent disease were TRBV28, TRBJ1-2 and TRBJ2-5.

These same records also appear under a second study, on T cells in Graves' hyperthyroidism and ophthalmopathy.

This receptor was obtained from a woman between 45 and 65 years old with Graves disease. V and J are TRBV6-1 and TRBJ2-7, with 10 nucleotides matching TRBD2. Sample: peripheral blood mononuclear cells (PBMCs), taken at new diagnosis, from a patient treated with antithyroid drugs. The DNA of the CDR3 is TGTGCCAGCAGGGGCCTGTCTCCTAGCGGGAGTTATCGGGAGCAGTACTTC. Amino acid sequence: CASRGLSPSGSYREQYF.